A single sample gave rise to the 18 T cell receptor beta chains below, sequenced in a study of blood T cells in healthy people across ages. Together with a sample-barcoded 5' primer, a J-beta primer mix was included in a second PCR lasting about 7 to 11 cycles. From the 5' RACE reads, TCRdb called clonotypes with MiXCR, one entry per CDR3 protein. The sample holds around 2 million distinct CDR3 sequences, 30% to 40% seen once. The source material was blood. Every receptor here comes from a human donor in good health.

This clonotype was counted ten times or more. The chain combines TRBV20-1 with TRBJ2-7; possible D gene TRBD2, 5 bases. The germline V gene encodes CDR1 DFQATT and CDR2 SNEGSKA (reference sequence). The V end was cut by 4 bases, the J end by 2 bases, with 12 bases between. The CDR3 is 13 residues long. CDR3 residues: CSAIRGPTYEQYF. CDR3 nucleotide sequence: TGCAGTGCTATTCGGGGTCCTACCTACGAGCAGTACTTC.

The chain combines TRBV6-2 or TRBV6-3 with TRBJ2-5, with TRBD1 as a possible D gene (6 bases). The germline V and J ends were trimmed by 1 base and 1 base, with 10 bases remaining between them. The CDR3 spans 15 residues. Germline CDR1 is MNHEY and CDR2 is SVGEGT. CDR3 sequence (DNA): TGTGCCAGCAGTTACTTCCAGGGGCTCCAAGAGACCCAGTACTTC. Encoded protein: CASSYFQGLQETQYF.

On this clonotype itself: One end of the junction varies from germline; a read error may be responsible. The chain carries TRBV27 and TRBJ1-2; D is unclear. The CDR3 consists of 13 residues. From germline, CDR1 is MNHEY and CDR2 SMNVEV (reference sequence). In nucleotides, the CDR3 is TGTACCAGCAGGTTATCCACCTCCCATGGCTACACCTTC. It encodes CTSRLSTSHGYTF.

The V gene is TRBV7-2, the J gene TRBJ1-6, with D unclear. The germline gives CDR1 SGHTA, CDR2 FQGNSA. Trimming shortened V by 1 base and J by 5 bases, and 15 bases separated the two germline ends. CDR3 length equals 17 residues. The DNA for the CDR3 is TGTGCCAGCAGCTTAGGCCCCGGAGGGCCCGATAATTCACCCCTCCACTTT. Its translation: CASSLGPGGPDNSPLHF.

The chain recombines TRBV20-1 with TRBJ2-3; no firm D call. CDR1 and CDR2 from the germline V gene are DFQATT and SNEGSKA (reference sequence). This CDR3 comprises 15 residues. V lost 0 bases, J lost 0 bases, and 10 bases lay in between. CDR3 coding DNA: TGCAGTGCTAGAGATGGATCAGGAAGCACAGATACGCAGTATTTT. Translating it yields CSARDGSGSTDTQYF.

This clonotype was observed many times. This chain connects TRBV11-2 to TRBJ2-7; D is unclear. The CDR3 length is 14 residues. Germline V gene sequence: CDR1 SGHAT, CDR2 FQNNGV. Trimming left V 4 bases short and J 4 bases short, with 14 bases between. DNA for the CDR3: TGTGCCAGCAGCTGGCAAGAAGCCTCTTACGAGCAGTACTTC. Encoded protein: CASSWQEASYEQYF.

V gene TRBV6-2 or TRBV6-3 combines with J gene TRBJ1-5; D is possibly TRBD1 (6 bases). The CDR3 totals 14 residues. The V gene lost 5 bases and the J gene lost 5 bases, with 13 bases spanning the gap. Germline V CDR1 and CDR2: MNHEY, SVGEGT. CDR3 region: CASSPIQGDQPQHF. In DNA form, the CDR3 reads TGTGCCAGCAGTCCGATACAGGGCGATCAGCCCCAGCATTTT.

This clonotype showed up just a few times. The V call is TRBV7-2, the J call TRBJ1-1, with 7 nucleotides matching TRBD1. This CDR3 region has 15 residues. Losses at the gene ends were 5 bases for V and 2 bases for J; bases not matched to a gene: 8. The V gene's germline CDR1 is SGHTA and CDR2 FQGNSA. Here the CDR3 reads CASSRLGQTNTEAFF. For the CDR3, the DNA is TGTGCCAGCAGCCGATTGGGACAGACTAACACTGAAGCTTTCTTT.

J is TRBJ2-1 and V is TRBV29-1; 11 positions match TRBD2. CDR1 SQVTM and CDR2 ANQGSEA come from the germline V gene. This CDR3 region has 13 residues. The ends lost 2 bases at V and 13 bases at J; junction bases unmatched: 7. The DNA for the CDR3 is TGCAGCGTTGAACCTAGACTAGCGGGGTTTCAGTTCTTC. It encodes CSVEPRLAGFQFF.

This clonotype was counted only a few times. The chain carries TRBV7-8 and TRBJ2-7; D perhaps matches TRBD2 (5 bases). V shed 8 bases and J shed 2 bases, with 10 bases lying between them. Germline lookup yields CDR1 SGHVS and CDR2 FQNEAQ. The CDR3 totals 12 residues. This chain's CDR3 is CASWESPYEQYF. The DNA for the CDR3 is TGTGCCAGCTGGGAGAGTCCCTACGAGCAGTACTTC.

The chain is built from TRBV6-1 and TRBJ1-5; D might be TRBD2 (6 bases). The DNA end lines up better with TRBJ2-3; the J call may be wrong. The CDR3 totals 15 residues. Germline assignment: CDR1 MNHNS and CDR2 SASEGT. This CDR3 is CASSEVGGGDQPQYF. The CDR3 coding sequence is TGTGCCAGCAGTGAAGTCGGTGGAGGGGATCAGCCCCAGTATTTT.

The CDR3 reads CASSQASGGYSNQPQHF. DNA of the CDR3: TGTGCCAGCAGCCAAGCGAGTGGGGGTTATAGCAATCAGCCCCAGCATTTT. The chain carries TRBV4-2 and TRBJ1-5; TRBD1 is a possible D gene (5 bases). Per the germline V gene, CDR1 is LGHNA and CDR2 is YNFKEQ. Deletions cut 1 base from V and 0 bases from J, with 13 bases between. The CDR3 runs 17 residues.

This clonotype was seen just once. This chain connects TRBV29-1 to TRBJ2-6; no clear D. V was cut by 6 bases and J by 0 bases, with 6 bases left in between. The germline gives CDR1 SQVTM, CDR2 ANQGSEA. The CDR3 is 13 residues long. The CDR3 DNA sequence: TGCAGCGTCCCCACCTCTGGGGCCAACGTCCTGACTTTC. Amino acids: CSVPTSGANVLTF. Combining the CDR3 with reference TRBV29-1 and TRBJ2-6 gives the whole variable domain SAVISQKPSRDICQRGTSLTIQCQVDSQVTMMFWYRQQPGQSLTLIATANQGSEATYESGFVIDKFPISRPNLTFSTLTVSNMSPEDSSIYLCSVPTSGANVLTFGAGSRLTVL.

This chain connects TRBV20-1 to TRBJ2-3; 9 bases map to TRBD1. CDR1 is DFQATT and CDR2 is SNEGSKA in the germline V gene (reference sequence). The V segment lost 0 bases and the J segment 6 bases; nucleotides outside the gene matches: 4. This CDR3 comprises 14 residues. Here the CDR3 DNA reads TGCAGTGCTAGAGAACAGGGGGCAGGGGATACGCAGTATTTT. Its protein product is CSAREQGAGDTQYF.

This clonotype was detected only a few times. The gene calls are TRBV27 and TRBJ1-5; 9 bases match TRBD1. Looked up from germline, CDR1 is MNHEY and CDR2 is SMNVEV (reference sequence). There are 14 residues in the CDR3. The J segment lost 5 bases and the V segment lost 4 bases, leaving 3 bases of the junction unmatched. CDR3: CASSSDRGYQPQHF. The CDR3 DNA reads as TGTGCCAGCAGTTCGGACAGGGGATATCAGCCCCAGCATTTT.

On this clonotype itself: One junction end disagrees with the germline gene, perhaps due to a read error. This chain uses TRBV20-1 with TRBJ2-3; 8 nucleotides align to TRBD2. CDR1 is DFQATT, CDR2 SNEGSKA, per germline (reference sequence). CDR3 length: 15 amino acids. DNA of the CDR3: TGCAGTGCTAGAGAAGTAAAGCGGGGGTCAGATGCGCAGTATTTT. This sequence encodes CSAREVKRGSDAQYF.

This sequence joins TRBV15 and TRBJ1-2, with D possibly TRBD1 on 5 matching bases. The germline V and J ends were trimmed by 1 base and 8 bases, with 20 bases remaining between them. The germline gives CDR1 LNHNV, CDR2 YYDKDF (reference sequence). The CDR3 length is 16 residues. The CDR3 loop is CATSRGSSSGWDGYTF. DNA of the CDR3: TGTGCCACCAGCAGAGGGTCAAGCTCAGGCTGGGACGGCTACACCTTC.

This chain connects TRBV15 to TRBJ2-3; 7 positions match TRBD1. J lost 8 bases, V lost 2 bases, and 10 bases had no gene match. Germline-derived CDR1 and CDR2 are LNHNV and YYDKDF (reference sequence). The CDR3 runs to 15 residues. As DNA, the CDR3 is TGTGCCACCAGCAGAACCACAGGGGCTGAGGGTACGCAGTATTTT. Translating gives CATSRTTGAEGTQYF.